The 30 T cell receptor beta chains presented below share a single source sample, sequenced in a study of cytotoxic CD8 clonotypes in ibrutinib-treated CLL. Profiled with immunoSEQ multiplex PCR; TCRdb holds only in-frame clones, not every one. The sample records some 140,000 clones, 84% being singletons. The sample here was PBMCs, taken after 24 months of ibrutinib treatment. Every receptor here comes from a human donor with chronic lymphocytic leukemia.

V is TRBV27 and J is TRBJ1-4; D gene ambiguous. Germline V gives CDR1 MNHEY, CDR2 SMNVEV (reference sequence). The CDR3 runs 13 residues. V was clipped by 6 bases and J by 5 bases, with 10 bases between them. The CDR3 bases are TGTGCCAGCAGACCGGTTGTCAATGAAAAACTGTTTTTT. Translating it yields CASRPVVNEKLFF.

The chain recombines TRBV7-9 with TRBJ1-2; 8 positions match TRBD1. The V gene end was trimmed by 0 bases and the J gene end by 7 bases; junction bases not matched to a gene: 7. Per the germline V gene, CDR1 is SEHNR and CDR2 is FQNEAQ (reference sequence). The CDR3 length is 15 residues. CDR3 DNA sequence: TGTGCCAGCAGCTTAGCGGACAGGGTAATCAGTGGCTACACCTTC. It is translated as CASSLADRVISGYTF.

This clone was counted a few times. The gene calls are TRBV19 and TRBJ1-3; no clear D. Germline CDR1 reads LNHDA; CDR2 reads SQIVND (reference sequence). The CDR3 contains 10 residues. V was clipped by 6 bases and J by 5 bases, with 2 bases between them. The chain's CDR3 is CASRRNTIYF. The CDR3, as DNA: TGTGCCAGTAGACGAAACACCATATATTTT.

This rearrangement joins TRBV27 to TRBJ2-7, with a possible D match to TRBD2 (6 bases). V dropped 3 bases and J dropped 0 bases, with 9 bases sitting between them. Germline V gene sequence: CDR1 MNHEY, CDR2 SMNVEV (reference sequence). The CDR3 runs 14 residues. CDR3 in amino acids: CASSFRRGSYEQYF. The CDR3 region has the DNA TGTGCCAGCAGTTTCCGGCGGGGCTCCTACGAGCAGTACTTC.

The chain recombines TRBV28 with TRBJ2-7; 9 nucleotides line up with TRBD1. This CDR3 is 15 amino acids long. V lost 3 bases, J lost 2 bases, and 5 bases stayed unmatched. CDR1 and CDR2 from the germline V gene are MDHEN and SYDVKM. CDR3 region: CASSFGGTGTYEQYF. The CDR3 DNA is TGTGCCAGCAGTTTCGGGGGGACAGGGACCTACGAGCAGTACTTC.

The table lists this clone with a few counts. The chain has TRBV7-9 and TRBJ2-5; 8 nucleotides line up with TRBD1. Germline CDR1 SEHNR, CDR2 FQNEAQ (reference sequence). J was trimmed by 4 bases and V by 5 bases; bases with no gene match: 12. There are 16 residues in the CDR3. CDR3: CASSPPGRGLRETQYF. Written as DNA, the CDR3 is TGTGCCAGCAGCCCACCCGGCAGGGGGCTCCGAGAGACCCAGTACTTC.

This rearrangement joins TRBV28 to TRBJ2-3, with a tentative D call TRBD1 (6 bases). Per germline, CDR1 MDHEN and CDR2 SYDVKM. The CDR3 has 15 amino acids. Trimming pared 6 bases from V and 2 bases from J, leaving 15 bases between. CDR3 sequence: CASRGSTGPTDTQYF. CDR3 bases: TGTGCCAGCAGGGGGTCGACAGGACCCACAGATACGCAGTATTTT.

The table lists this clone with a few counts. The J gene is TRBJ1-5, the V gene TRBV5-8; the match to TRBD1 covers 7 bases. Germline trimming cut 3 bases from V and 4 bases from J; bases unmatched to any gene: 7. This CDR3 is built from 15 residues. CDR1 SGHTS and CDR2 YDEGEE come from the germline V gene. CDR3 sequence: CASSSGQVQNQPQHF. Here the CDR3 DNA reads TGTGCCAGCAGCTCAGGACAGGTCCAAAATCAGCCCCAGCATTTT. The entire variable domain, with the rest obtained from reference TRBV5-8 and TRBJ1-5, is as follows: EAGVTQSPTHLIKTRGQQATLRCSPISGHTSVYWYQQALGLGLQFLLWYDEGEERNRGNFPPRFSGRQFPNYSSELNVNALELEDSALYLCASSSGQVQNQPQHFGDGTRLSIL.

In its sample, this clone was seen a few times. Here the CDR3 reads CASKRSESGELFF. Written as DNA, the CDR3 is TGTGCCAGCAAAAGGTCGGAGTCCGGGGAGCTGTTTTTT. V usage is TRBV6-5 and J usage is TRBJ2-2; D is ambiguous. Germline CDR1 is MNHEY and CDR2 is SVGAGI. Trimming took off 7 bases at V and 6 bases at J, with 12 bases between the two ends. The CDR3 is 13 amino acids.

The gene calls are TRBV7-9 and TRBJ1-1; no clear D gene. V shed 1 base and J shed 4 bases, with 19 bases lying between them. CDR3 length equals 17 residues. Per germline, CDR1 SEHNR and CDR2 FQNEAQ (reference sequence). The CDR3 protein is CASSLGVKPRGSTEAFF. In DNA, the CDR3 is TGTGCCAGCAGCTTAGGTGTTAAACCCCGAGGAAGCACTGAAGCTTTCTTT.

The chain links TRBV18 to TRBJ2-4, with D uncertain. V was trimmed by 0 bases and J by 16 bases, leaving 13 bases between them. The CDR3 length is 12 residues. Per the germline V gene, CDR1 is KGHSH and CDR2 is LQKENI. The CDR3 loop reads CASSPPRRRLYF. The CDR3 nucleotides are TGTGCCAGCTCACCACCGAGGCGGCGCCTCTACTTC.

V usage is TRBV5-8 and J usage is TRBJ2-1, with D perhaps TRBD2 (6 bases). The germline CDR1 and CDR2 sequences are SGHTS and YDEGEE. Trimming shortened V by 0 bases and J by 9 bases, and 25 bases separated the two germline ends. The CDR3 length is 18 residues. CDR3 in amino acids: CASSLDGTALWGEGEQFF. The DNA for the CDR3 is TGTGCCAGCAGCTTGGATGGCACAGCCTTGTGGGGGGAAGGTGAGCAGTTCTTC.

The genes are TRBV4-1 and TRBJ2-3; possibly TRBD1 or TRBD2 for D (5 bases each). Germline loops: CDR1 MGHRA, CDR2 YSYEKL. CDR3 size: 12 residues. V lost 8 bases and J lost 5, with 11 bases in between. DNA for the CDR3: TGCGCCAGCGGTGAGGGGTTAGATACGCAGTATTTT. Its protein is CASGEGLDTQYF.

The chain carries TRBV5-4 and TRBJ2-7; D possibly corresponds to TRBD1 (5 bases). V lost 0 bases to trimming and J lost 4 bases, with 14 bases between them. The germline V gene has CDR1 SGHNT and CDR2 YYREEE (reference sequence). There are 15 residues in the CDR3. CDR3 bases: TGTGCCAGCAGCTTGGGGGGCCAGCGAAGGTACGAGCAGTACTTC. Protein sequence: CASSLGGQRRYEQYF.

J is TRBJ2-7 and V is TRBV14; 10 bases are shared with TRBD1. The CDR3 consists of 16 residues. The germline gives CDR1 SGHDN, CDR2 FVKESK. J was trimmed by 0 bases and V by 4 bases; bases with no gene match: 6. CDR3 sequence reads: CASSPLRQGASYEQYF. In DNA form, the CDR3 reads TGTGCCAGCAGCCCCCTTCGACAGGGGGCCTCCTACGAGCAGTACTTC.

This clone was counted between two and nine times. The rearrangement uses TRBV19 and TRBJ1-1, with no clear D. Germline loops: CDR1 LNHDA, CDR2 SQIVND (reference sequence). The CDR3 is made up of 11 amino acids. V was cut by 3 bases and J by 1 base, with 0 bases left in between. CDR3: CASSMNTEAFF. CDR3 sequence (DNA): TGTGCCAGTAGTATGAACACTGAAGCTTTCTTT.

This chain connects TRBV7-2 to TRBJ1-1; TRBD1 is a possible D gene (5 bases). The germline V gene encodes CDR1 SGHTA and CDR2 FQGNSA. The CDR3 length is 14 residues. Trimming took off 0 bases at V and 7 bases at J, with 12 bases between the two ends. The CDR3 region is CASSLAPGRDEAFF. The CDR3 coding sequence is TGTGCCAGCAGCTTAGCGCCGGGACGGGATGAAGCTTTCTTT.

The V and J genes are TRBV6-5 and TRBJ1-2; D call uncertain. Trimming took off 7 bases at V and 6 bases at J, with 18 bases between the two ends. Germline V gene sequence: CDR1 MNHEY, CDR2 SVGAGI. CDR3 size: 14 residues. CDR3: CASNELGHSNGYTF. The CDR3 nucleotides read TGTGCCAGCAACGAGTTGGGTCACTCGAATGGCTACACCTTC.

The chain employs TRBV5-4 and TRBJ2-5; D is unclear. With 4 bases removed from V and 3 bases from J, the gap between germline ends came to 16 bases. The V gene's germline CDR1 is SGHNT and CDR2 YYREEE (reference sequence). The CDR3 spans 15 residues. CDR3 protein: CASSPGPPWEETQYF. CDR3 nucleotides: TGTGCCAGCAGCCCCGGACCTCCGTGGGAAGAGACCCAGTACTTC.

This clone has a handful of counts. The chain uses TRBV19 and TRBJ1-5; weak D call: TRBD1 (5 bases). Trimming pared 6 bases from V and 5 bases from J, leaving 14 bases between. Germline CDR1 is LNHDA and CDR2 is SQIVND (reference sequence). The CDR3 contains 14 residues. CDR3 nucleotide sequence: TGTGCCAGTAGGACTAACCCCAGGGATCAGCCCCAGCATTTT. It codes for CASRTNPRDQPQHF.

V and J are TRBV4-3 and TRBJ1-2, with D perhaps TRBD1 (6 bases). This CDR3 has 16 amino acids. V lost 5 bases, J lost 8 bases, and 24 bases lay in between. CDR1 is LGHNA and CDR2 is YSLEER in the germline V gene. The CDR3 loop reads CASSLNYRTAAKGYTF. The CDR3 DNA is TGCGCCAGCAGCTTAAACTATAGGACAGCGGCTAAGGGCTACACCTTC.

CDR3 sequence (DNA): TGTGCCTGGAGTCTAGGGTTCAATCAGCCCCAGCATTTT. Translation gives CAWSLGFNQPQHF. The chain combines TRBV30 with TRBJ1-5; no clear D. The length of the CDR3 is 13 residues. Trimming cost V 2 bases and J 3 bases, with 8 bases left between them. Germline-derived CDR1 and CDR2 are GTSNPN and SVGIG (reference sequence). Looking up the rest from reference TRBV30 and TRBJ1-5 gives the full variable domain: SQTIHQWPATLVQPVGSPLSLECTVEGTSNPNLYWYRQAAGRGLQLLFYSVGIGQISSEVPQNLSASRPQDRQFILSSKKLLLSDSGFYLCAWSLGFNQPQHFGDGTRLSIL.

The CDR3 here is CASSLRTGGLSYGYTF. CDR3 in DNA: TGTGCCAGCAGCCTAAGGACAGGGGGTCTCAGCTATGGCTACACCTTC. The chain joins TRBV5-8 to TRBJ1-2; 10 bases line up with TRBD1. J gave up 4 bases and V 4 bases, and 10 bases lay outside the gene matches. CDR1 is SGHTS, CDR2 YDEGEE, per germline. This CDR3 has 16 residues.

This clone was found a few times. The V gene is TRBV10-3, the J gene TRBJ2-7, with 14 bases matching TRBD2. The V and J ends lost 2 bases and 2 bases, in that order; junction bases with no gene match: 2. The CDR3 runs 16 residues. Germline CDR1 ENHRY, CDR2 SYGVKD. The CDR3 sequence is CAISEQGLAGAYEQYF. CDR3 nucleotides: TGTGCCATCAGTGAGCAGGGACTAGCGGGGGCCTACGAGCAGTACTTC.

This clone was seen more than once but under ten times. The V and J genes are TRBV7-3 and TRBJ1-1; tentative D call: TRBD1 (5 bases). CDR1 and CDR2 (germline): SGHTA, FQGTGA. The V end was cut by 7 bases, the J end by 6 bases, with 12 bases between. This CDR3 is built from 12 residues. The CDR3 loop reads CASTRGAPEAFF. The CDR3 DNA reads TGTGCCAGCACGAGAGGGGCCCCTGAAGCTTTCTTT.

Only a few counts were recorded for this clone. V usage is TRBV10-3 and J usage is TRBJ2-3; 10 bases align to TRBD2. V lost 6 bases and J lost 5; bases outside the gene matches: 5. The CDR3 length is 14 residues. Germline-derived CDR1 and CDR2 are ENHRY and SYGVKD. The CDR3 protein is CAIRSSGGGDTQYF. CDR3 sequence (DNA): TGTGCCATCAGATCCAGCGGGGGGGGAGATACGCAGTATTTT.

CDR3 sequence reads: CASSLGGEVETQYF. The CDR3 coding sequence is TGTGCCAGCAGCTTAGGTGGGGAGGTAGAGACCCAGTACTTC. The chain links TRBV11-3 to TRBJ2-5; D is possibly TRBD2 (6 bases). The V gene's germline CDR1 is SGHNT and CDR2 YENEEA. The CDR3 contains 14 residues. V was pared by 1 base and J by 4 bases, with 10 bases between.

The chain couples TRBV2 to TRBJ1-2; D gene ambiguous. The CDR3 is made up of 13 amino acids. Trimming shortened V by 5 bases and J by 2 bases, and 9 bases separated the two germline ends. Germline CDR1 is SNHLY and CDR2 is FYNNEI. The CDR3: CASSIAQNYGYTF. The CDR3 DNA reads as TGTGCCAGCAGTATAGCACAGAACTATGGCTACACCTTC. The whole variable domain, remainder taken from reference TRBV2 and TRBJ1-2, is EPEVTQTPSHQVTQMGQEVILRCVPISNHLYFYWYRQILGQKVEFLVSFYNNEISEKSEIFDDQFSVERPDGSNFTLKIRSTKLEDSAMYFCASSIAQNYGYTFGSGTRLTVV.

This chain joins TRBV7-9 and TRBJ2-3; D ambiguous. The CDR3 loop spans 11 amino acids. Trimming shortened V by 7 bases and J by 4 bases, and 6 bases separated the two germline ends. CDR1 and CDR2 (germline): SEHNR, FQNEAQ (reference sequence). CDR3 nucleotide sequence: TGTGCCAGCACGTCGGCAGATACGCAGTATTTT. It codes for CASTSADTQYF.

This clone came up once. The rearrangement uses TRBV18 and TRBJ2-5; 10 bases are a match to TRBD2. V lost 2 bases and J lost 3; bases outside the gene matches: 3. Germline V lookup: CDR1 KGHSH, CDR2 LQKENI. CDR3 length equals 15 residues. DNA of the CDR3: TGTGCCAGCTCACCAATAGGGACTAGCGAAGAGACCCAGTACTTC. Amino acids: CASSPIGTSEETQYF.